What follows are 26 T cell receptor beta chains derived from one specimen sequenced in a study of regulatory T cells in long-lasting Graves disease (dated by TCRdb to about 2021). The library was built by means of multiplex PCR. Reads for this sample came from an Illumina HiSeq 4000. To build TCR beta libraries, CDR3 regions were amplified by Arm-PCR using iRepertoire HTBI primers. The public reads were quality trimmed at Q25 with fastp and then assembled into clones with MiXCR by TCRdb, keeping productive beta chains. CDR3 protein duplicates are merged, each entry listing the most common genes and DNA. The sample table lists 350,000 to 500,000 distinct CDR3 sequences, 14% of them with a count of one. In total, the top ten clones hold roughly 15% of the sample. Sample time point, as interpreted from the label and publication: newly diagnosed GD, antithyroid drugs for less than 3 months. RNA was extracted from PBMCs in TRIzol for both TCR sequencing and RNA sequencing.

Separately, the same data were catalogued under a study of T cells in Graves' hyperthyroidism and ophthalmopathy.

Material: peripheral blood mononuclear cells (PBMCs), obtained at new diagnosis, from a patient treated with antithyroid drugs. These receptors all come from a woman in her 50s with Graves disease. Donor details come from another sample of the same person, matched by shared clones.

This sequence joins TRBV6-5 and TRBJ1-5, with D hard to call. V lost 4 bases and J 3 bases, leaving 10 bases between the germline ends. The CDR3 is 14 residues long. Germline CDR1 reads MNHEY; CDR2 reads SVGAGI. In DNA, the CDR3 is TGTGCCAGCAGTTTTTCGGGGTTCAATCAGCCCCAGCATTTT. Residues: CASSFSGFNQPQHF.

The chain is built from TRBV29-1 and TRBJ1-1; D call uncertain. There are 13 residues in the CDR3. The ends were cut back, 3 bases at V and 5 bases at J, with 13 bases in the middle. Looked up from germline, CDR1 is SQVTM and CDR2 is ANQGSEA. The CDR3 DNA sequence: TGCAGCGTTGAGTCATATTTGCTTACTGAAGCTTTCTTT. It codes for CSVESYLLTEAFF.

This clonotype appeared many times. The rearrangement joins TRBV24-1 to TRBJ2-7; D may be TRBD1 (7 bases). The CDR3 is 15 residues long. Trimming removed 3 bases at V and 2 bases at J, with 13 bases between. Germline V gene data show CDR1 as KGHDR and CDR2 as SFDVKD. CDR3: CATSDRRDRAYEQYF. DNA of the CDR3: TGTGCCACCAGTGATCGGCGGGACAGAGCCTACGAGCAGTACTTC.

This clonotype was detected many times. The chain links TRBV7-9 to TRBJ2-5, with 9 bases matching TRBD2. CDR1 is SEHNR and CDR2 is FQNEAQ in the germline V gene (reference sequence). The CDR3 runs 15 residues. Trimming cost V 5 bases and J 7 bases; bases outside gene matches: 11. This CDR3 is CASSRELAGVATQYF. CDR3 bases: TGTGCCAGCAGCCGAGAACTAGCGGGTGTGGCGACCCAGTACTTC.

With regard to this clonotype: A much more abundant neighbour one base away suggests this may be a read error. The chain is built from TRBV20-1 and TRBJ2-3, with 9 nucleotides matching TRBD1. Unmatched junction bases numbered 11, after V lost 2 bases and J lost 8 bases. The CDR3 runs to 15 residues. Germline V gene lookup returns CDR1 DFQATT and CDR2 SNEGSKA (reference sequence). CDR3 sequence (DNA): TGCAGTGCTAGAAGGAGGACAGGGGTTTCAGGTACGCAGTATTTT. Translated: CSARRRTGVSGTQYF.

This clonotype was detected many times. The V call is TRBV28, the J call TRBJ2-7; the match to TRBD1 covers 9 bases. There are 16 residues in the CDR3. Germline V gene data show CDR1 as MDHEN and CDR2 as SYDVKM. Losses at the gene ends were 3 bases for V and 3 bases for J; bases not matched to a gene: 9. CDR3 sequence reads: CASSLTTGQGLYEQYF. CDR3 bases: TGTGCCAGCAGTTTGACCACGGGACAGGGTCTCTACGAGCAGTACTTC.

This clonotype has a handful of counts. The CDR3 here is CASSQVLFDSNQPQHF. The DNA for the CDR3 is TGCGCCAGCAGCCAAGTCCTTTTCGATAGCAATCAGCCCCAGCATTTT. This chain links TRBV4-1 with TRBJ1-5; D gene uncertain. Germline CDR1 reads MGHRA; CDR2 reads YSYEKL. With 1 base removed from V and 0 bases from J, the gap between germline ends came to 10 bases. The CDR3 runs 16 residues.

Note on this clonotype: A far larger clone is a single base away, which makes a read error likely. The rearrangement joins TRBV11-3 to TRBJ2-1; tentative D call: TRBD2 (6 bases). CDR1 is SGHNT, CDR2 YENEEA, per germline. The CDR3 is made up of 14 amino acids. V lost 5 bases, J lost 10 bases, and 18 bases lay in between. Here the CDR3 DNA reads TGTGCCAGCAGCGGGCGGGACCAAGCCTACGAGCAGTTCTTC. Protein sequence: CASSGRDQAYEQFF. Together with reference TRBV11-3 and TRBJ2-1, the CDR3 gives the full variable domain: EAGVVQSPRYKIIEKKQPVAFWCNPISGHNTLYWYLQNLGQGPELLIRYENEEAVDDSQLPKDRFSAERLKGVDSTLKIQPAELGDSAVYLCASSGRDQAYEQFFGPGTRLTVL.

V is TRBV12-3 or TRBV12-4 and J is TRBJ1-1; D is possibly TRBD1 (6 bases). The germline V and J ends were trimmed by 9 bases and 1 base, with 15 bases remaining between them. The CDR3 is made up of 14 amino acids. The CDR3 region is CASEGGHSNTEAFF. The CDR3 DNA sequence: TGTGCCAGTGAAGGGGGACATTCGAACACTGAAGCTTTCTTT.

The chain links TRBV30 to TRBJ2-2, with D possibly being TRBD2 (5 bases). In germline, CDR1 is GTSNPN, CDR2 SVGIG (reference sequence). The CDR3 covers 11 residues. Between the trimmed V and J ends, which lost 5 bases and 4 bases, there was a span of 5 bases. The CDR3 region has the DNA TGTGCCTGGGGGAGCACCGGGGAGCTGTTTTTT. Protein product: CAWGSTGELFF.

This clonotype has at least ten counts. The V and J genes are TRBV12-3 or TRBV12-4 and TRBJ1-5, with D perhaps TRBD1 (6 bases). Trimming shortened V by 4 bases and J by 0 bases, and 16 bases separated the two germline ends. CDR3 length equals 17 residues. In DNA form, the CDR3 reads TGTGCCAGCAGTTCCCTACGACAGGACCATAGCAATCAGCCCCAGCATTTT. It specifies CASSSLRQDHSNQPQHF.

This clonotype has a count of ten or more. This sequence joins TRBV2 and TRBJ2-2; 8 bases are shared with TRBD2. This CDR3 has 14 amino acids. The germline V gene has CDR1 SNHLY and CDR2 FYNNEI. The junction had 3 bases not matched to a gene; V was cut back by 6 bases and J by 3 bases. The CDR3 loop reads CASRQREHTGELFF. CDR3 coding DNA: TGTGCCAGCAGGCAGCGGGAGCACACCGGGGAGCTGTTTTTT.

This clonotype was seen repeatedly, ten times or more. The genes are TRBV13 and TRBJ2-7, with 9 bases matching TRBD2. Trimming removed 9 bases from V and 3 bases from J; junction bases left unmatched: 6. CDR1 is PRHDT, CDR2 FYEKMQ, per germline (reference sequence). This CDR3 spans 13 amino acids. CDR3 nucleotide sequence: TGTGCCAGTCGGGCGGGAGGGGACTACGAGCAGTACTTC. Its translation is CASRAGGDYEQYF.

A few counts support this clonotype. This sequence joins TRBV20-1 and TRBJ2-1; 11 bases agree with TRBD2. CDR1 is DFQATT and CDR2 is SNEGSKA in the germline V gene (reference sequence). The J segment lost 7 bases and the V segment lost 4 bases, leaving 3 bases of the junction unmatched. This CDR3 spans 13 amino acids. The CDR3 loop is CSAIAGGRNEQFF. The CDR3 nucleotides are TGCAGTGCTATAGCGGGAGGGAGGAATGAGCAGTTCTTC.

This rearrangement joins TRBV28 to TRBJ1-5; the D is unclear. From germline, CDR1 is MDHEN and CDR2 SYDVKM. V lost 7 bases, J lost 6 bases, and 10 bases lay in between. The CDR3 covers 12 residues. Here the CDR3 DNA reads TGTGCCAGCACCCGGACCGGTCAGCCCCAGCATTTT. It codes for CASTRTGQPQHF.

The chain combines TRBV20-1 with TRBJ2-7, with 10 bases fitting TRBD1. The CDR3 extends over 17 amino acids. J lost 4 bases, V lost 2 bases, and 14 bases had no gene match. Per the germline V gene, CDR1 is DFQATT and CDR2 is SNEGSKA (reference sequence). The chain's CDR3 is CSARLPPGQGIVYEQYF. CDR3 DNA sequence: TGCAGTGCTAGACTCCCCCCGGGACAGGGGATTGTATACGAGCAGTACTTC.

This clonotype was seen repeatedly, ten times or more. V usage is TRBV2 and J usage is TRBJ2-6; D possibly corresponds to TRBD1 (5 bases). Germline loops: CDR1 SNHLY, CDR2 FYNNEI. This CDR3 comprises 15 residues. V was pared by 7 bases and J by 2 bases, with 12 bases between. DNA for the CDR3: TGTGCCAGCACGCAGGGTGGCACTGGGGCCAACGTCCTGACTTTC. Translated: CASTQGGTGANVLTF.

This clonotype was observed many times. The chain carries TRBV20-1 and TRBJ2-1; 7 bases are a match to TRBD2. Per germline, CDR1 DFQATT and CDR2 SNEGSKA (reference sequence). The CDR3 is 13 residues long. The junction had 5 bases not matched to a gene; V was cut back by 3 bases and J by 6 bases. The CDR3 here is CSARWEGRNEQFF. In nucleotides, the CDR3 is TGCAGTGCTAGGTGGGAGGGCCGCAATGAGCAGTTCTTC.

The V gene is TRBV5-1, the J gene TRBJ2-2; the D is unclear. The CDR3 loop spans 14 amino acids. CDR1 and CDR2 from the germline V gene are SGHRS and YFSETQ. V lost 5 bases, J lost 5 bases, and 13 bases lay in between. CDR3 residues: CASRLSEITGELFF. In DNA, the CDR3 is TGCGCCAGCAGGCTCTCAGAGATAACCGGGGAGCTGTTTTTT.

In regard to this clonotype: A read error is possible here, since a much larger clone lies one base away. As DNA, the CDR3 is TGTGCCAGCGGTTTAGGGCAGGGGGTTTATGAGCAGTTCTTC. This translates into CASGLGQGVYEQFF. The rearrangement joins TRBV12-3 or TRBV12-4 to TRBJ2-1; TRBD1 matches at 7 bases. The CDR3 runs to 14 residues.

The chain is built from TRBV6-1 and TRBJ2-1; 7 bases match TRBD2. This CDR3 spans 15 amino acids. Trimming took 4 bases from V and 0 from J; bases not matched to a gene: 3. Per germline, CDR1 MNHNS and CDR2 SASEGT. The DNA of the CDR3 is TGTGCCAGCAGTGCGGGGGGAAGCTCCTACAATGAGCAGTTCTTC. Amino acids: CASSAGGSSYNEQFF.

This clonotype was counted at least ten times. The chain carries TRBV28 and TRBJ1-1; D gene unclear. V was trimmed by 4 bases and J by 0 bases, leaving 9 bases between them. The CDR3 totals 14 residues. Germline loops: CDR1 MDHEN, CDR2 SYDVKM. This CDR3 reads CASSSYHMNTEAFF. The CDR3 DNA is TGTGCCAGCAGTTCCTATCACATGAACACTGAAGCTTTCTTT.

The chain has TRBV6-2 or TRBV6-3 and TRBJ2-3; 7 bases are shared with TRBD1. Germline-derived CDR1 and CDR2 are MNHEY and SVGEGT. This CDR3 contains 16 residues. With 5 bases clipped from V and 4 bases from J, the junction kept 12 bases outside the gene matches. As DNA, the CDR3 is TGTGCCAGCAGTCTTCGACAGGGTAAAATGTCAGATACGCAGTATTTT. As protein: CASSLRQGKMSDTQYF.

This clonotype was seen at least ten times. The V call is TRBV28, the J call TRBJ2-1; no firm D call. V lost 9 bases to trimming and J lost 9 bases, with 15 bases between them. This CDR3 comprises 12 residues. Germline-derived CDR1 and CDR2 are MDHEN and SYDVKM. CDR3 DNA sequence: TGTGCCAGTTCTCAGCTAGTGGGTGAGCAGTTCTTC. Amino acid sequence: CASSQLVGEQFF.

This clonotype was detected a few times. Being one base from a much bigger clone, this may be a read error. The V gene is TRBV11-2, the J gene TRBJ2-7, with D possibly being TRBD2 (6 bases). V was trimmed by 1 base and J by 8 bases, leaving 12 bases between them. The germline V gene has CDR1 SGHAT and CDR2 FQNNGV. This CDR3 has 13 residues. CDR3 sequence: CASSLGEVHKQYF. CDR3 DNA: TGTGCCAGCAGCTTAGGGGAGGTCCACAAGCAGTACTTC.

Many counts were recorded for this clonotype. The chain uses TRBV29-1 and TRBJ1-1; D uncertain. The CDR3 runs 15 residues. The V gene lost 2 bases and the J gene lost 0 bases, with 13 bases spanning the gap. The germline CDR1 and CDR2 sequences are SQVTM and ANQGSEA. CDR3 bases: TGCAGCGTTGAAAAGAGGCTCCTTATGAACACTGAAGCTTTCTTT. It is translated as CSVEKRLLMNTEAFF.